One and the same sample provided the 8 T cell receptor beta chains below, sequenced in a study of blood T cell repertoires in COVID-19. Clones were read by immunoSEQ multiplex PCR, and TCRdb kept only the in-frame ones, dropping some. The top ten clones hold approximately 18% of a sample with 95,000 to 150,000 clones, around 82% of them seen once. What was sequenced was peripheral blood. Receptor source: a man aged 25-40 years with COVID-19, enrolled during active disease.

The genes are TRBV14 and TRBJ2-1; TRBD2 matches 7 bases. The CDR3 covers 17 residues. CDR1 is SGHDN and CDR2 is FVKESK in the germline V gene. Losses at the gene ends were 0 bases for V and 7 bases for J; bases not matched to a gene: 12. The CDR3 DNA reads TGTGCCAGCAGCCAAGATCTGGGGGAGGGCCAGCGGAATGAGCAGTTCTTC. Translating gives CASSQDLGEGQRNEQFF. Drawing the rest from reference TRBV14 and TRBJ2-1, the complete variable domain is EAGVTQFPSHSVIEKGQTVTLRCDPISGHDNLYWYRRVMGKEIKFLLHFVKESKQDESGMPNNRFLAERTGGTYSTLKVQPAELEDSGVYFCASSQDLGEGQRNEQFFGPGTRLTVL.

The V gene is TRBV13, the J gene TRBJ1-6; D is ambiguous. This CDR3 has 16 residues. Germline lookup yields CDR1 PRHDT and CDR2 FYEKMQ (reference sequence). V was cut by 0 bases and J by 0 bases, with 6 bases left in between. The CDR3 nucleotides are TGTGCCAGCAGCTTAGGATGGAGCTCCTATAATTCACCCCTCCACTTT. Its translation: CASSLGWSSYNSPLHF. The variable domain in full, with the rest retrieved from reference TRBV13 and TRBJ1-6, is AAGVIQSPRHLIKEKRETATLKCYPIPRHDTVYWYQQGPGQDPQFLISFYEKMQSDKGSIPDRFSAQQFSDYHSELNMSSLELGDSALYFCASSLGWSSYNSPLHFGNGTRLTVT.

The V gene is TRBV5-4, the J gene TRBJ2-5, with 10 bases that match TRBD1. The V and J ends lost 4 bases and 0 bases, in that order; junction bases with no gene match: 0. Germline V CDR1 and CDR2: SGHNT, YYREEE (reference sequence). This CDR3 is 14 amino acids long. The DNA of the CDR3 is TGTGCCAGCAGCGGGACAGGGGACCAAGAGACCCAGTACTTC. It codes for CASSGTGDQETQYF.

V gene TRBV4-1 combines with J gene TRBJ1-1, with TRBD1 identical over 10 bases. V was pared by 4 bases and J by 0 bases, with 8 bases of the junction left unmatched. Germline V gene data show CDR1 as MGHRA and CDR2 as YSYEKL. CDR3 length equals 17 residues. This chain's CDR3 is CASSLGTGVGMNTEAFF. CDR3 DNA: TGCGCCAGCAGCCTCGGGACAGGGGTTGGAATGAACACTGAAGCTTTCTTT.

The chain joins TRBV6-6 to TRBJ1-4; D gene unclear. Germline V gene lookup returns CDR1 MNHNY and CDR2 SVGAGI (reference sequence). V lost 5 bases and J lost 4, with 14 bases in between. The CDR3 is made up of 15 amino acids. The chain's CDR3 is CASSPRGAINEKLFF. CDR3 DNA: TGTGCCAGCAGTCCCCGCGGCGCGATTAATGAAAAACTGTTTTTT.

The V gene is TRBV12-5, the J gene TRBJ2-1; TRBD2 matches 11 bases. The CDR3 length is 17 residues. Germline V gives CDR1 LGHNT, CDR2 FRNRAP. V trimming: 0 bases; J trimming: 9 bases; junction bases outside the gene matches: 10. CDR3 DNA: TGTGCTAGTGGTTTGGTAATCATAGCGGGGGGGCCTAGTGAGCAGTTCTTC. Residues: CASGLVIIAGGPSEQFF.

This sequence joins TRBV4-1 and TRBJ2-1; 8 positions match TRBD1. The V segment lost 3 bases and the J segment 4 bases; nucleotides outside the gene matches: 5. Per the germline V gene, CDR1 is MGHRA and CDR2 is YSYEKL. CDR3 length: 15 residues. The CDR3 region has the DNA TGCGCCAGCAGCCACACCGGGACAGGATACAATGAGCAGTTCTTC. Protein: CASSHTGTGYNEQFF.

A few counts support this clone. V gene TRBV9 combines with J gene TRBJ1-5, with TRBD1 matching over 8 bases. This CDR3 is 14 amino acids long. Germline V CDR1 and CDR2: SGDLS, YYNGEE. The trim removed 4 bases at V and 7 bases at J, leaving 7 bases unmatched. This CDR3 reads CASSPDRAYQPQHF. CDR3 nucleotides: TGTGCCAGCAGCCCGGACAGGGCGTACCAGCCCCAGCATTTT.